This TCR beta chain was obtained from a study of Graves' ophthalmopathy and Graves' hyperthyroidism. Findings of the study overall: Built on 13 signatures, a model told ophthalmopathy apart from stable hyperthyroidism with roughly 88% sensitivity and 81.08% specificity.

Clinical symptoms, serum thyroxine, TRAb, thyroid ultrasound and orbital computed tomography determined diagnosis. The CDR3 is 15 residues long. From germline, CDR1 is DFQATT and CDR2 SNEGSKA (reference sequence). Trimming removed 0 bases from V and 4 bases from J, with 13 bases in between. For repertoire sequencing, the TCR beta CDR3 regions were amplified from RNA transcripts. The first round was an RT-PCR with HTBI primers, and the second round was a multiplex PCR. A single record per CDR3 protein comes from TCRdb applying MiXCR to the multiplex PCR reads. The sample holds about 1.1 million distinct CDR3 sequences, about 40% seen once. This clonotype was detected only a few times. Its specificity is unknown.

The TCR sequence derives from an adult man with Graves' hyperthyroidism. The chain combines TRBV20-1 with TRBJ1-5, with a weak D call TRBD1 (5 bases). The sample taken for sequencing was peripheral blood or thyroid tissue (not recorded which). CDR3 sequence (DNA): TGCAGTGCTAGAGATGGGGGACTCCGTAATCAGCCCCAGCATTTT. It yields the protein CSARDGGLRNQPQHF.